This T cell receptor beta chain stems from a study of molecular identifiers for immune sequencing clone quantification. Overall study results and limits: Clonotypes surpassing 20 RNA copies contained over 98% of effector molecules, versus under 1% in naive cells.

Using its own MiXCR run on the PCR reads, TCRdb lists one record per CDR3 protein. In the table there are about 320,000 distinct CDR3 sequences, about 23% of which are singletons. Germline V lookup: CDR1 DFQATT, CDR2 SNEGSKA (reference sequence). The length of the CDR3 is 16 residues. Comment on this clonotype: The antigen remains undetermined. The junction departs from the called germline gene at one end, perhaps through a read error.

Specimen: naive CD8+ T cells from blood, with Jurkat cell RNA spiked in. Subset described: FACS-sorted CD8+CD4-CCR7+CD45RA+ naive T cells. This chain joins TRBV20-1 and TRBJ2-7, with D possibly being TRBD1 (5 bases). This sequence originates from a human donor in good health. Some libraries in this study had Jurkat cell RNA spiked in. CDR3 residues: CSARSPRDRSSYERYF. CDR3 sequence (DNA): TGCAGTGCTCGATCCCCCCGTGACAGAAGCTCCTACGAGCGGTACTTC.